This T cell receptor beta chain is drawn from a study of OX40 agonist ivuxolimab in advanced cancers. Study-wide findings and caveats: People who partly responded at 0.1-3.0 mg/kg had some of the least clonal expansion seen.

Per the germline V gene, CDR1 is LNHDA and CDR2 is SQIVND (reference sequence). V was cut by 6 bases and J by 5 bases, with 15 bases left in between. This CDR3 contains 14 residues. This clone was seen only once. The antigen is undetermined. Generated by immunoSEQ multiplex PCR, the TCRdb table keeps only in-frame clones and is missing some. The sample has under 80,000 clones, over 90% seen once. Specimen: CD4+ or CD8+ T cells sorted from blood, collected in a trial of the OX40 agonist ivuxolimab. The genes are TRBV19 and TRBJ2-3; either TRBD1 or TRBD2 may supply D (5 bases each). This clonotype originated in an adult with an advanced solid tumor such as melanoma, head and neck, liver or kidney cancer. The CDR3 protein is CASSPRPGGDTQYF. CDR3 DNA: TGTGCCAGTAGCCCCCGCCCTGGGGGAGATACGCAGTATTTT. Combining the CDR3 with reference TRBV19 and TRBJ2-3 gives the whole variable domain DGGITQSPKYLFRKEGQNVTLSCEQNLNHDAMYWYRQDPGQGLRLIYYSQIVNDFQKGDIAEGYSVSREKKESFPLTVTSAQKNPTAFYLCASSPRPGGDTQYFGPGTRLTVL.